These 16 T cell receptor beta chains were all obtained from the same sample, sequenced in a study of T cell responses to AZD1222 COVID-19 vaccine. Measured with immunoSEQ multiplex PCR; TCRdb has only the in-frame clones, and not every one. The table shows some 150,000 clones, with 90% to 95% occurring only once. Sequencing was performed on peripheral blood, taken on day 0 of AZD1222 vaccination. The receptors derive from an adult in good health.

This clone was observed a single time. CDR3 protein: CASSSRQDLNTEAFF. The CDR3 DNA reads as TGTGCCAGCAGTTCCCGACAGGACCTGAACACTGAAGCTTTCTTT. The chain joins TRBV6-5 to TRBJ1-1, with D maybe TRBD1 (6 bases). This CDR3 contains 15 residues. Between the trimmed V and J ends, which lost 4 bases and 0 bases, there was a span of 12 bases. Germline loops: CDR1 MNHEY, CDR2 SVGAGI.

The chain has TRBV28 and TRBJ1-2; D unresolved. Trimming shortened V by 6 bases and J by 2 bases, and 7 bases separated the two germline ends. Germline V gene lookup returns CDR1 MDHEN and CDR2 SYDVKM. This CDR3 has 12 residues. The CDR3 is CASSSGNYGYTF. CDR3 sequence (DNA): TGTGCCAGCAGCTCAGGCAACTATGGCTACACCTTC.

This clone was seen a handful of times. V usage is TRBV3-1 (or the pseudogene TRBV3-2) and J usage is TRBJ2-2; 7 bases map to TRBD1. The junction had 5 bases not matched to a gene; V was cut back by 4 bases and J by 0 bases. Germline V gene lookup returns CDR1 LGHDT and CDR2 YNNKEL (reference sequence). This CDR3 region has 16 residues. The CDR3: CASSPRDRANTGELFF. In DNA form, the CDR3 reads TGTGCCAGCAGCCCTAGGGACAGAGCGAACACCGGGGAGCTGTTTTTT.

The chain links TRBV19 to TRBJ2-4; tentatively, D is TRBD1 (5 bases). V was cut by 5 bases and J by 8 bases, with 13 bases left in between. CDR1 is LNHDA and CDR2 is SQIVND in the germline V gene (reference sequence). The CDR3 sequence is 13 residues long. CDR3 bases: TGTGCCAGTAGTCGGTCGCTAGGGGACATTCAGTACTTC. Translated: CASSRSLGDIQYF.

V usage is TRBV10-3 and J usage is TRBJ1-2; no definite D call. Germline values: CDR1 ENHRY, CDR2 SYGVKD. The V and J ends lost 2 bases and 8 bases respectively, with 9 bases between them. The CDR3 extends over 12 amino acids. CDR3 sequence reads: CAISEGYYGYTF. CDR3 nucleotide sequence: TGTGCCATCAGTGAGGGGTATTACGGCTACACCTTC.

This chain connects TRBV7-9 to TRBJ2-5; D unclear. V was trimmed by 6 bases and J by 5 bases, leaving 13 bases between them. Germline V gene lookup returns CDR1 SEHNR and CDR2 FQNEAQ (reference sequence). The CDR3 is 13 amino acids. CDR3 loop: CASSSSSPETQYF. The CDR3, as DNA: TGTGCCAGCAGTTCATCCTCCCCGGAGACCCAGTACTTC.

This clone was recorded once. The rearrangement uses TRBV3-1 (or the pseudogene TRBV3-2) and TRBJ1-6; possibly TRBD1 for D (6 bases). Deletions cut 4 bases from V and 10 bases from J, with 17 bases between. Per germline, CDR1 LGHDT and CDR2 YNNKEL (reference sequence). CDR3 length equals 15 residues. The CDR3: CASSPSTGGWSPLHF. The CDR3 region has the DNA TGTGCCAGCAGCCCCTCCACGGGGGGCTGGTCACCCCTCCACTTT.

CDR3 residues: CASSLDRGYGYTF. In nucleotides, the CDR3 is TGTGCCAGCTCGCTGGACAGGGGCTATGGCTACACCTTC. V gene TRBV18 combines with J gene TRBJ1-2; 9 positions agree with TRBD1. V lost 6 bases and J lost 4; bases outside the gene matches: 3. This CDR3 has 13 residues. Germline CDR1 and CDR2: KGHSH and LQKENI.

The genes are TRBV5-1 and TRBJ2-7, with 7 bases lining up with TRBD1. This CDR3 spans 16 amino acids. Germline V gene sequence: CDR1 SGHRS, CDR2 YFSETQ. After removal of 0 bases from V and 2 bases from J, the junction contained 8 bases not matched to a gene. CDR3 DNA: TGCGCCAGCAGCTTGGGCCCACAGGGGAAGACCTACGAGCAGTACTTC. It is translated as CASSLGPQGKTYEQYF.

This chain joins TRBV5-1 and TRBJ2-1; D gene ambiguous. Germline assignment: CDR1 SGHRS and CDR2 YFSETQ. V lost 2 bases, J lost 0 bases, and 12 bases lay in between. The CDR3 runs 16 residues. The chain's CDR3 is CASSLNSLSSYNEQFF. The CDR3 DNA follows: TGCGCCAGCAGCTTAAACAGTTTAAGCTCCTACAATGAGCAGTTCTTC. The complete variable domain, with remaining parts taken from reference TRBV5-1 and TRBJ2-1, reads KAGVTQTPRYLIKTRGQQVTLSCSPISGHRSVSWYQQTPGQGLQFLFEYFSETQRNKGNFPGRFSGRQFSNSRSEMNVSTLELGDSALYLCASSLNSLSSYNEQFFGPGTRLTVL.

The genes are TRBV10-3 and TRBJ1-5, with D possibly matching TRBD1 (5 bases). CDR3 length: 12 amino acids. V was clipped by 5 bases and J by 6 bases, with 8 bases between them. Germline V gives CDR1 ENHRY, CDR2 SYGVKD. CDR3 sequence reads: CAISRGGQPQHF. Here the CDR3 DNA reads TGTGCCATCAGTCGGGGCGGTCAGCCCCAGCATTTT.

The V gene is TRBV2, the J gene TRBJ2-1, with 7 bases matching TRBD2. The junction had 3 bases not matched to a gene; V was cut back by 3 bases and J by 4 bases. CDR3 length: 14 amino acids. CDR1 SNHLY and CDR2 FYNNEI come from the germline V gene. CDR3 sequence (DNA): TGTGCCAGCAGTGACGGGGGGAATTACAATGAGCAGTTCTTC. Its translation is CASSDGGNYNEQFF.

Only one count was recorded for this clone. The chain carries TRBV19 and TRBJ1-6; 9 bases map to TRBD1. The CDR3 spans 14 residues. CDR1 LNHDA and CDR2 SQIVND come from the germline V gene (reference sequence). V lost 7 bases, J lost 7 bases, and 5 bases stayed unmatched. The CDR3 is CASTTGQGNSPLHF. As DNA, the CDR3 is TGTGCCAGTACCACAGGACAGGGGAATTCACCCCTCCACTTT.

Turning to this clone: Other DNA sequences in this specimen translate into the identical CDR3. V usage is TRBV5-6 and J usage is TRBJ1-1; D is undetermined. The CDR3 has 11 amino acids. From germline, CDR1 is SGHDT and CDR2 YYEEEE. V was trimmed by 1 base and J by 2 bases, leaving 0 bases between them. CDR3 sequence: CASSLNTEAFF. The DNA of the CDR3 is TGTGCCAGCAGCTTGAACACTGAAGCTTTCTTT.

J is TRBJ2-5 and V is TRBV6-5; the match to TRBD2 covers 8 bases. The V gene end was trimmed by 2 bases and the J gene end by 5 bases; junction bases not matched to a gene: 7. CDR3 length: 15 residues. Germline assignment: CDR1 MNHEY and CDR2 SVGAGI. The CDR3 loop is CASSYAGGAGETQYF. Here the CDR3 DNA reads TGTGCCAGCAGTTACGCCGGGGGGGCCGGCGAGACCCAGTACTTC.

The rearrangement links TRBV2 to TRBJ2-7; no clear D gene. Germline values: CDR1 SNHLY, CDR2 FYNNEI. Trimming pared 7 bases from V and 0 bases from J, leaving 13 bases between. The CDR3 runs 14 residues. The CDR3 nucleotides read TGTGCCAGCATCTATGGGCGGAGCTCCTACGAGCAGTACTTC. Protein product: CASIYGRSSYEQYF.